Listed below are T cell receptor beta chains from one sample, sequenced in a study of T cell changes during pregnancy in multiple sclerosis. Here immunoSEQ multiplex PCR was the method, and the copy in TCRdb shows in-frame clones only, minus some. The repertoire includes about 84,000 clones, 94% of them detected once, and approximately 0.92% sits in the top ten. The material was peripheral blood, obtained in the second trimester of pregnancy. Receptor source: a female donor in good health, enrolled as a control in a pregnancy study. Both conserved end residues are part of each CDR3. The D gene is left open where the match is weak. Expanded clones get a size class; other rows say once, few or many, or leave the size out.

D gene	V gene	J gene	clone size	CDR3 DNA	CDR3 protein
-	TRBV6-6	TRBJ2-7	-	TGTGCCAGCAGTTACCTCGACAGGATCTCCTACGAGCAGTACTTC	CASSYLDRISYEQYF
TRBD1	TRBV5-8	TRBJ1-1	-	TGTGCCAGCAGCTTGGTGCAGGGGGGTGCTGAAGCTTTCTTT	CASSLVQGGAEAFF
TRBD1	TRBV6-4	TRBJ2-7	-	TGTGCCAGCAGCAGGGACAGGAACTCCTACGAGCAGTACTTC	CASSRDRNSYEQYF
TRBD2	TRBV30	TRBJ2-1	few	TGTGCCTCGGTCACGGGAGGATTGTGGAATGAGCAGTTCTTC	CASVTGGLWNEQFF
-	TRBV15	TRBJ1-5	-	TGTGCCACCAGCAGGACTTTGACAGGACACAATCAGCCCCAGCATTTT	CATSRTLTGHNQPQHF
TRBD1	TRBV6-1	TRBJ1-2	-	TGTGCCAGCAGTGAAGCGCACAGGGGTAATAATGGCTACACCTTC	CASSEAHRGNNGYTF
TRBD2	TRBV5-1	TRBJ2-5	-	TGCGCCAGCAGCTTGCGGGGGGAATGGGAGACCCAGTACTTC	CASSLRGEWETQYF
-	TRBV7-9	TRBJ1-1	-	TGTGCCAGCAGCCGCGTCCAGGGGACCTCTTTGGTGGCTGAAGCTTTCTTT	CASSRVQGTSLVAEAFF
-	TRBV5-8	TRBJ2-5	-	TGTGCCAGCAGCCCCCTTAAACAAGAGACCCAGTACTTC	CASSPLKQETQYF
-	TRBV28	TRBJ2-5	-	TGTGCCAGCAGTTTACAGGCGACCCAGTACTTC	CASSLQATQYF
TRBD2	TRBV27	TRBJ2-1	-	TGTGCCAGCAGTTTTTCTAGCGGGAGGGCTACCTACAATGAGCAGTTCTTC	CASSFSSGRATYNEQFF
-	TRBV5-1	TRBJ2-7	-	TGCGCCAGCAGCTCAACAGGGAGCTCCTACGAGCAGTACTTC	CASSSTGSSYEQYF
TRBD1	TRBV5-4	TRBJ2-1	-	TGTGCCAGCAGCTTTGACAGGGGGAGTGTGAATGAGCAGTTCTTC	CASSFDRGSVNEQFF
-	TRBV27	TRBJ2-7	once	TGTGCCAGCAGTTTATCAATTAGGTCCGGGTACTCCTACGAGCAGTACTTC	CASSLSIRSGYSYEQYF
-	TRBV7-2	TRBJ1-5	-	TGTGCCAGCAGCTTAGCCGGGAATAGCAATCAGCCCCAGCATTTT	CASSLAGNSNQPQHF
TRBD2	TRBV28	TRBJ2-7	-	TGTGCCAGCAGCTTTACTGGATGGGTCCCTAGCGGGAGGGCCTACGAGCAGTACTTC	CASSFTGWVPSGRAYEQYF
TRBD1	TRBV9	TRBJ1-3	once	TGTGCCAGCAGCCTCAGGGGGACGAGCTCTGGAAACACCATATATTTT	CASSLRGTSSGNTIYF
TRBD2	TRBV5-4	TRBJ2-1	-	TGTGCCAGCAGCTGGCGGGAGAATATTTACAATGAGCAGTTCTTC	CASSWRENIYNEQFF
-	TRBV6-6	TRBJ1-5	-	TGTGCCAGCAGTTACTCCAACAGTAATCAGCCCCAGCATTTT	CASSYSNSNQPQHF
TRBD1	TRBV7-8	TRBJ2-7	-	TGTGCCAGCAGCTATGGTACCGGGACAGCGGTTAGTCCCTTC	CASSYGTGTAVSPF
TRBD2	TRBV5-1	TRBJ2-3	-	TGCGCCAGCAGTGCGGGAGGCACAGATACGCAGTATTTT	CASSAGGTDTQYF
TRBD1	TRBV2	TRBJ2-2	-	TGTGCCGGAAGGACAGGTGCAACCGGGGAGCTGTTTTTT	CAGRTGATGELFF
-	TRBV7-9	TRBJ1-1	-	TGTGCCAGCAGCTTAGGGGGGGGTATGAACACTGAAGCTTTCTTT	CASSLGGGMNTEAFF
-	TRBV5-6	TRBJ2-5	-	TGTGCCAGCAGCGTGACAGCGCAAGAGACCCAGTACTTC	CASSVTAQETQYF
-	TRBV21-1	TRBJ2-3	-	TGTGCCAGCAGCAAATCACGAGAAGCGGGACCCACAGATACGCAGTATTTT	CASSKSREAGPTDTQYF
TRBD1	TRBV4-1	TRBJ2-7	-	TGCGCCAGCAGCCTACAACCGGGACAGGGTATCTACGAGCAGTACTTC	CASSLQPGQGIYEQYF